Listed below are T cell receptor beta chains from one sample, sequenced in a study of T-cell reconstitution after alpha-beta-depleted transplantation in children. MiXCR, applied by TCRdb to the PCR reads, yields one record per CDR3 protein. Here the sample spans more than 550,000 distinct CDR3 sequences, 8% to 11% being singletons. The material was PBMCs from the stem cell graft donor, obtained from the stem cell graft. The receptors were gathered from a human donor who donated a stem cell graft to a child with acute myeloid leukemia. The conserved cysteine and the conserved F or W are not part of the CDR3 here.

>TRBJ2-7|TRBV6-5
ASSYGTSGPYEQY
>TRBJ2-1|TRBV12-3/TRBV12-4
ASIWRNEQF
>TRBJ2-1|TRBV7-9
ASVHSLSGNEQF
>TRBJ2-5|TRBV18
ASSPPAGGETQY
>TRBJ1-1|TRBV12-3/TRBV12-4
ASRTAMNTEAF
>TRBJ2-6|TRBV3-1
ASSQGYSGANVLT
>TRBJ2-1|TRBV6-2/TRBV6-3
ASSYWSNEQF
>TRBJ2-5|TRBV29-1
SVIIRGETQY
>TRBJ2-7|TRBV6-5
ASSYTTGQVLEQY
>TRBJ1-1|TRBV6-2/TRBV6-3
ASTSGVWAF
>TRBJ2-7|TRBV27
ASSSGRVVYEQY
>TRBJ2-7|TRBV20-1
SALGGGDEQY
>TRBJ2-2|TRBV7-2
ASSLRVAGVLGELF
>TRBJ2-7|TRBV11-2
ASSHYGSQPYDEQY
>TRBJ2-3|TRBV7-8
ASSLGRLLSTDTQY
>TRBJ2-1|TRBV14
ASSRDFYNEQF
>TRBJ2-1|TRBV15
ATSRDLWQGAENEQF
>TRBJ2-2|TRBV7-9
ASSQGYTGELF
>TRBJ1-5|TRBV10-3
AISDSPDQPQH
>TRBJ1-4|TRBV7-2
ASGRGQKLF
>TRBJ2-3|TRBV7-2
ASSLVSVTTDTQY
>TRBJ2-1|TRBV7-2
ASSLLGARANEQF
>TRBJ2-1|TRBV5-8
ASSARRARNEQF
>TRBJ2-2|TRBV29-1
SATGTTYTGELF
>TRBJ2-1|TRBV7-9
ASSLGDRGSYNEQF
>TRBJ1-5|TRBV28
ASSGPSQGYQPQH
>TRBJ1-1|TRBV12-3/TRBV12-4
ASSFSSEGTAF
>TRBJ1-1|TRBV3-1
ASSQKNTEAF
>TRBJ2-7|TRBV15
ATSTDRTSPRTYEQY
>TRBJ2-2|TRBV4-3
ASSQVLLDRGNPGELF